The rows below give T cell receptor beta chains drawn from one sample of a study of blood T cells in healthy people across ages. TCRdb independently ran MiXCR on the 5' RACE reads; one entry per CDR3 protein. In the table there are 600,000 to 900,000 distinct CDR3 sequences, under 30% of which are singletons. These sequences were also reported in another study, on T cells of mothers and their children.

Sequencing was carried out using blood. These receptors originate from a boy between 10 and 17 years old in good health. Both conserved end residues are trimmed from each CDR3.

TRBV11-2	TRBJ2-5	TSSLDLQRGAGETQY
TRBV6-2/TRBV6-3	TRBJ1-1	ASSRGQGEMNTEAF
TRBV20-1	TRBJ1-5	SVASNILSNQPQH
TRBV6-2/TRBV6-3	TRBJ2-7	ASRPGTTDFGEQY
TRBV2	TRBJ1-4	ASTFRGAGALGNEKLF
TRBV27	NA	ASRGGRFYEQY
TRBV6-1	TRBJ2-3	ASSERAGARGDPQY
TRBV6-5	TRBJ2-1	ASSYRDRGVNEQF
TRBV12-3/TRBV12-4	NA	ASSLGPGQGYEQY
TRBV20-1	NA	SARVISSYEQY
TRBV27	TRBJ1-1	ASSLGGREAF
TRBV7-2	TRBJ1-5	ASSRVGQPQH
TRBV5-1	NA	ASSLPGTSGVGNEQF
TRBV12-3/TRBV12-4	TRBJ2-3	ASSSGDSDTQY
TRBV20-1	TRBJ2-3	SARGPTWSTDTQY